This record concerns one T cell receptor beta chain sequence. The antigen is undetermined. MiXCR was run by TCRdb on the 5' RACE reads, yielding one entry per CDR3 protein. This sample has approximately 490,000 distinct CDR3 sequences, with about a fifth found just once. This specimen comes from a study of identical twins. Findings of the study overall: There is a chance that invariant MAIT and iNKT cells partially muddied zero-insertion analyses. Twin-shared out-of-frame alpha sequences showed excess low generation probability.

The CDR3 runs 16 residues. Trimming took 3 bases from V and 6 from J, leaving 18 bases between them. Germline values: CDR1 MGHRA, CDR2 YSYEKL. The sample was also reused in another study, on yellow fever vaccine responses in identical twins.

This chain joins TRBV4-1 and TRBJ2-4; TRBD1 is a possible D gene (6 bases). The receptor was isolated from a woman between 18 and 29 years old in good health. Sequencing was done on a sample of CD4+ T cells sorted from blood. Here the CDR3 reads CASSHPSRDKLNIQYF. CDR3 in DNA: TGCGCCAGCAGCCACCCAAGCAGGGACAAGTTAAACATTCAGTACTTC.